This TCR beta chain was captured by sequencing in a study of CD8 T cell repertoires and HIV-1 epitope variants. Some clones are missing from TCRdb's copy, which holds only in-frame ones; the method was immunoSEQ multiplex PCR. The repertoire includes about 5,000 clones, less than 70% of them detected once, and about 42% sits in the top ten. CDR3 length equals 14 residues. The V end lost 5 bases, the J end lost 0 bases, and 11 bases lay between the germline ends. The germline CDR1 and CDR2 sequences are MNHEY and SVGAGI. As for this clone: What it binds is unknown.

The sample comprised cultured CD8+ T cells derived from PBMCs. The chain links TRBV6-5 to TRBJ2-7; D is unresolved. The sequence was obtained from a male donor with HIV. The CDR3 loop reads CASSPVGSSYEQYF. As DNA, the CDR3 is TGTGCCAGCAGTCCCGTGGGATCCTCCTACGAGCAGTACTTC.